The 32 T cell receptor beta chains below come from one sample, sequenced in a study of CXCR3-negative and CXCR3-positive naive CD8 T cells. Study-wide results and limits: Researchers report that CXCR3-positive naive cells carry more hydrophobic TRB CDR3s than CXCR3-negative naive cells.

These receptors' antigens are unknown. UMI-labeled TRB cDNA libraries were prepared by 5' RACE. Each CDR3 protein gets one entry in TCRdb, which reprocessed the 5' RACE reads and gives no DNA. Its listing shows around 63,000 distinct CDR3 sequences. The sample consisted of naive CXCR3+ CD8+ T cells from blood. Noted subset: CD45RO-CCR7+CD27+CD95- naive CD8+ T cells expressing CXCR3 (TNR3+). The receptors stem from a human donor in good health. Some clones in this sample may be carry-over from other donors' samples.

CDR3 residues: CASSLDWPLHF. The chain recombines TRBV12-3 or TRBV12-4 with TRBJ1-6. The CDR3 loop spans 11 amino acids.

This chain joins TRBV29-1 and TRBJ1-2; the TCRdb D gene call, TRBD1, has no DNA to confirm it. The CDR3 runs to 11 residues. In germline, CDR1 is SQVTM, CDR2 ANQGSEA. CDR3 region: CSVGGGNGYTF.

The chain carries TRBV20-1 and TRBJ2-7. Germline CDR1 reads DFQATT; CDR2 reads SNEGSKA (reference sequence). The CDR3 is made up of 15 amino acids. The CDR3 region is CSARDTFSVPYEQYF.

The chain combines TRBV21-1 with TRBJ2-7; as DNA is missing, the TRBD2 call by TCRdb cannot be tested. TRBV21-1 is labeled a pseudogene. CDR3 length: 16 residues. The CDR3 sequence: CASSKGSAAGAYEQYF.

The rearrangement links TRBV6-5 to TRBJ1-2. Germline V lookup: CDR1 MNHEY, CDR2 SVGAGI. The CDR3 covers 14 residues. This chain's CDR3 is CASRAGRGSYGYTF.

The chain recombines TRBV12-3 or TRBV12-4 with TRBJ2-1; the D call from TCRdb, TRBD2, cannot be confirmed without DNA. The CDR3 consists of 15 residues. CDR3 residues: CASSPGTSANNEQFF.

The CDR3 sequence: CASSYSQGWSNEQFF. The chain joins TRBV6-2 or TRBV6-3 to TRBJ2-1; TCRdb calls TRBD1, which cannot be checked without DNA. The germline CDR1 and CDR2 sequences are MNHEY and SVGEGT. There are 15 residues in the CDR3.

The rearrangement uses TRBV7-9 and TRBJ2-3; TCRdb outputs TRBD2, but without DNA this stays unchecked. The CDR3 runs 15 residues. Germline CDR1 reads SEHNR; CDR2 reads FQNEAQ (reference sequence). Here the CDR3 reads CASSFTVAGTDTQYF.

Here the CDR3 reads CSVEVGFSSYEQYF. The chain is built from TRBV29-1 and TRBJ2-7. The CDR3 consists of 14 residues. The germline CDR1 and CDR2 sequences are SQVTM and ANQGSEA.

The chain carries TRBV14 and TRBJ2-1; the TCRdb call, TRBD2, lacks DNA for checking. Germline CDR1 is SGHDN and CDR2 is FVKESK. The CDR3 contains 13 residues. The CDR3 region is CASSPPEGNEQFF.

The chain links TRBV6-1 to TRBJ1-1. The CDR3 extends over 15 amino acids. The V gene's germline CDR1 is MNHNS and CDR2 SASEGT. The CDR3 reads CASSEPGTAGRRAFF.

The chain links TRBV29-1 to TRBJ2-5. The CDR3 totals 12 residues. Germline CDR1 is SQVTM and CDR2 is ANQGSEA. The CDR3 sequence: CSVWEPQETQYF.

The chain combines TRBV9 with TRBJ1-2; no DNA is available, so the TRBD1 call from TCRdb remains unchecked. CDR3 length equals 15 residues. Per the germline V gene, CDR1 is SGDLS and CDR2 is YYNGEE. CDR3 sequence: CASSVGWEGNYGYTF.

The chain employs TRBV3-2 and TRBJ2-7. TRBV3-2 is flagged as a pseudogene. This CDR3 contains 13 residues. The CDR3: CASSQANGYEQYF.

CDR3: CASSLLPRGGSNEQFF. The genes are TRBV6-5 and TRBJ2-1; TCRdb lists TRBD2, though no DNA is available to test this call. The CDR3 runs 16 residues. Germline V CDR1 and CDR2: MNHEY, SVGAGI.

CDR3 protein: CASSTQQGRDEQYF. The rearrangement links TRBV27 to TRBJ2-7; TCRdb's assignment of TRBD1 cannot be checked, as there is no DNA. Germline V gives CDR1 MNHEY, CDR2 SMNVEV (reference sequence). The CDR3 has 14 amino acids.

V gene TRBV7-9 combines with J gene TRBJ2-1; checking the TCRdb D call of TRBD1 is not possible without DNA. The germline gives CDR1 SEHNR, CDR2 FQNEAQ (reference sequence). The length of the CDR3 is 12 residues. CDR3 protein: CASSLAEGEQFF.

This rearrangement joins TRBV12-3 or TRBV12-4 to TRBJ1-4. The CDR3 covers 14 residues. This chain's CDR3 is CASSLGLTPEKLFF.

The genes are TRBV5-5 and TRBJ2-5; no DNA is available, so the TRBD2 call from TCRdb remains unchecked. CDR1 and CDR2 (germline): SGHKS, YYEKEE (reference sequence). This CDR3 spans 15 amino acids. CDR3 loop: CASSPGTSTQETQYF.

The chain joins TRBV7-6 to TRBJ1-6. The CDR3 has 16 amino acids. CDR1 SGHVS and CDR2 FNYEAQ come from the germline V gene. Here the CDR3 reads CASSLNTGLYNSPLHF.

The chain is built from TRBV7-8 and TRBJ1-2; TCRdb selects TRBD1, and the lack of DNA leaves this call unchecked. The CDR3 is made up of 15 amino acids. Looked up from germline, CDR1 is SGHVS and CDR2 is FQNEAQ. CDR3 in amino acids: CASSGEGTPAYGYTF.

The V call is TRBV7-9, the J call TRBJ1-1; TCRdb selects TRBD1, and the lack of DNA leaves this call unchecked. The CDR3 is 16 residues long. CDR1 and CDR2 from the germline V gene are SEHNR and FQNEAQ (reference sequence). CDR3 protein: CASSSSYGGANTEAFF.

The V gene is TRBV7-7, the J gene TRBJ2-1. Germline V gene data show CDR1 as SSHAT and CDR2 as FNYEAQ (reference sequence). CDR3 size: 15 residues. This CDR3 reads CASSERQGSYNEQFF. Supplemented by reference TRBV7-7 and TRBJ2-1, the full variable domain reads GAGVSQSPRYKVTKRGQDVTLRCDPISSHATLYWYQQALGQGPEFLTYFNYEAQPDKSGLPSDRFSAERPEGSISTLTIQRTEQRDSAMYRCASSERQGSYNEQFFGPGTRLTVL.

V and J are TRBV7-9 and TRBJ1-5. CDR1 SEHNR and CDR2 FQNEAQ come from the germline V gene (reference sequence). CDR3 length: 13 residues. The CDR3 here is CASSLAGDQPQHF.

V usage is TRBV4-1 and J usage is TRBJ2-2. Germline V gene sequence: CDR1 MGHRA, CDR2 YSYEKL. The CDR3 is 15 residues long. Here the CDR3 reads CASSPLTENTGELFF.

The V gene is TRBV7-9, the J gene TRBJ2-5; TCRdb indicates TRBD2, and absent DNA this call remains unverified. CDR1 is SEHNR and CDR2 is FQNEAQ in the germline V gene (reference sequence). This CDR3 region has 18 residues. The CDR3 sequence is CASSPRLAGGPPGETQYF.

The V and J genes are TRBV14 and TRBJ2-3; TCRdb calls TRBD2, which cannot be checked without DNA. Germline lookup yields CDR1 SGHDN and CDR2 FVKESK. The CDR3 spans 17 residues. CDR3 residues: CASSPYPGLADTDTQYF.

The chain is built from TRBV29-1 and TRBJ2-7; the D call of TRBD1 rests on TCRdb alone, since no DNA is present to check it. CDR3 size: 13 residues. Germline CDR1 and CDR2: SQVTM and ANQGSEA. CDR3 sequence: CSVIPGHSYEQYF.

The rearrangement joins TRBV7-2 to TRBJ2-5; TCRdb reports TRBD1, a call that lacks DNA to check it against. The CDR3 covers 16 residues. Germline CDR1 SGHTA, CDR2 FQGNSA. CDR3 amino acids: CASRSPAGVSQETQYF.

By frequency, this clonotype is medium-sized. The V and J genes are TRBV25-1 and TRBJ2-1. The CDR3 has 14 residues. Germline V gene lookup returns CDR1 MGHDK and CDR2 SYGVNS. The CDR3 reads CASSEFETINEQFF.

The chain combines TRBV7-9 with TRBJ1-2; TCRdb calls TRBD1, which cannot be checked without DNA. The germline V gene encodes CDR1 SEHNR and CDR2 FQNEAQ (reference sequence). The CDR3 contains 13 residues. CDR3 sequence: CASSLDRGLGYTF. Combining the CDR3 with reference TRBV7-9 and TRBJ1-2 gives the whole variable domain DTGVSQNPRHKITKRGQNVTFRCDPISEHNRLYWYRQTLGQGPEFLTYFQNEAQLEKSRLLSDRFSAERPKGSFSTLEIQRTEQGDSAMYLCASSLDRGLGYTFGSGTRLTVV.

The CDR3 sequence is CSVPMGGEQYF. The chain carries TRBV29-1 and TRBJ2-7; TCRdb's D call of TRBD1 is untestable without DNA. Germline lookup yields CDR1 SQVTM and CDR2 ANQGSEA. The CDR3 spans 11 residues.